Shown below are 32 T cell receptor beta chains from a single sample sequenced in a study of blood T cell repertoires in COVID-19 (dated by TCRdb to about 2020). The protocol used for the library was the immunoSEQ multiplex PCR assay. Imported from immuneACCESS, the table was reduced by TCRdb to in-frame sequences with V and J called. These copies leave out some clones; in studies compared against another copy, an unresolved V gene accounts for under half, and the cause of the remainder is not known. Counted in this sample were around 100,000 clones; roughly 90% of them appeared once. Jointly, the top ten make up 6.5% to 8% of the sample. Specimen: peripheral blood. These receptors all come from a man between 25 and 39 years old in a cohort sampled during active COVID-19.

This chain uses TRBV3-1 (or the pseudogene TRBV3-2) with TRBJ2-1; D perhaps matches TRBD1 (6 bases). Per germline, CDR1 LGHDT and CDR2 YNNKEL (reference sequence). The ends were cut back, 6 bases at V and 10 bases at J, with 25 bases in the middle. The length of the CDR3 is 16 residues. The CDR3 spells CASSKHSGVQLGEQFF. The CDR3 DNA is TGTGCCAGCAGTAAACACTCAGGGGTTCAATTAGGCGAGCAGTTCTTC.

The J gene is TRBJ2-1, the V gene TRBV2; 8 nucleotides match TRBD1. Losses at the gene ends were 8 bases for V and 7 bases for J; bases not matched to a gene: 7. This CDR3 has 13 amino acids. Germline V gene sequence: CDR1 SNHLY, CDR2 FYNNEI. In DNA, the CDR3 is TGTGCCAGCCCCGGGACAGGTTATAATGAGCAGTTCTTC. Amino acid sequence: CASPGTGYNEQFF.

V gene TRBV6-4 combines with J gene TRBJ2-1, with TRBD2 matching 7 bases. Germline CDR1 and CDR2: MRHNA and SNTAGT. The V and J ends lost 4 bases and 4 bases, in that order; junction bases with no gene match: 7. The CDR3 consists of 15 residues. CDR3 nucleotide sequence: TGTGCCAGCAGTGTGTCCAGCGGGGCATACAATGAGCAGTTCTTC. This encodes CASSVSSGAYNEQFF.

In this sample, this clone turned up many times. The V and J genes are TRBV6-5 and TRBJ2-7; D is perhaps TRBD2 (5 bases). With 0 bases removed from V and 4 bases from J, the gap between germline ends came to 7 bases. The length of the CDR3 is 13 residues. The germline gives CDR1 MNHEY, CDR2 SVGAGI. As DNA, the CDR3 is TGTGCCAGCAGTTACTCACGGACTTACGAGCAGTACTTC. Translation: CASSYSRTYEQYF.

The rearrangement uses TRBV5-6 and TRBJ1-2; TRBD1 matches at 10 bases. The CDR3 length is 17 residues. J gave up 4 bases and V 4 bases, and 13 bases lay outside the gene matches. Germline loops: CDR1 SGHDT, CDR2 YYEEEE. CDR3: CASSLRQGAEDLYGYTF. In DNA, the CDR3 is TGTGCCAGCAGCCTACGACAGGGGGCGGAGGATCTCTATGGCTACACCTTC.

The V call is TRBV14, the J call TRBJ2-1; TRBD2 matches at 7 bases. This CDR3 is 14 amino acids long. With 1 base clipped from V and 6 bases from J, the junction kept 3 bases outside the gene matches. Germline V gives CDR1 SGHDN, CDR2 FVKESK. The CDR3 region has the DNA TGTGCCAGCAGCCAAGTGTTAGCGGGCAATGAGCAGTTCTTC. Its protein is CASSQVLAGNEQFF.

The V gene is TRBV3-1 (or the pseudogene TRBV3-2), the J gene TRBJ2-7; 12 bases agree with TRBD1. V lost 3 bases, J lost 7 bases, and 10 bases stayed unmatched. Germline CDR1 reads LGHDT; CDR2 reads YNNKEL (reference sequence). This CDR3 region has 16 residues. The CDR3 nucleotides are TGTGCCAGCAGCCATGGTGGGGGACAGGGGGCGGGAGAGCAGTACTTC. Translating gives CASSHGGGQGAGEQYF.

This chain's CDR3 is CSVVDTGDFPQYF. The CDR3 DNA follows: TGCAGCGTCGTTGACACCGGGGACTTTCCGCAGTATTTT. The chain uses TRBV29-1 and TRBJ2-3; D perhaps matches TRBD2 (6 bases). Germline V lookup: CDR1 SQVTM, CDR2 ANQGSEA. Trimming shortened V by 6 bases and J by 10 bases, and 20 bases separated the two germline ends. The CDR3 runs to 13 residues.

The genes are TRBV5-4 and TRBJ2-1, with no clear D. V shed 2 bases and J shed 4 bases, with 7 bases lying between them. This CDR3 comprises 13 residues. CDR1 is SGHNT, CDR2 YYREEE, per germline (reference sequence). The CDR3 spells CASSFGSYNEQFF. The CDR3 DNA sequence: TGTGCCAGCAGCTTCGGTAGTTACAATGAGCAGTTCTTC.

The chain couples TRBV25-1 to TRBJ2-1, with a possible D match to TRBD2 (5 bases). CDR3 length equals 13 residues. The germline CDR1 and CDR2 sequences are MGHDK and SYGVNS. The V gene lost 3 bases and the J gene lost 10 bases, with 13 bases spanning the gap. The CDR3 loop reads CASSEDGEREQFF. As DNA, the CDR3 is TGTGCCAGCAGTGAGGACGGGGAGCGAGAGCAGTTCTTC.

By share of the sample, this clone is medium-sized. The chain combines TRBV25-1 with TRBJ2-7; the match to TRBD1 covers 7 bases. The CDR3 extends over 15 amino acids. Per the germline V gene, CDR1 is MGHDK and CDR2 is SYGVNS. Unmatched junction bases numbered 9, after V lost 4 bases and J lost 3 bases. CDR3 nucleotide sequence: TGTGCCAGCAGTGGATCAAACAGGGGTCGCTACGAGCAGTACTTC. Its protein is CASSGSNRGRYEQYF.

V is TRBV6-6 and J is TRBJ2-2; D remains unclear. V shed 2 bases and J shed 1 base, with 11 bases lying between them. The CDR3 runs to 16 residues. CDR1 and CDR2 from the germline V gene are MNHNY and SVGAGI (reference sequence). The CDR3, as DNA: TGTGCCAGCAGTTACGCCGTCAGTCAGAACACCGGGGAGCTGTTTTTT. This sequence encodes CASSYAVSQNTGELFF.

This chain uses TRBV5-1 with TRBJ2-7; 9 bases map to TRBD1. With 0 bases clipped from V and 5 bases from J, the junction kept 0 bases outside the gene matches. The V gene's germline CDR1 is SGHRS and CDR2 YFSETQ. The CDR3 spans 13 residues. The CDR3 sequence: CASSLGDRDEQYF. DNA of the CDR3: TGCGCCAGCAGCTTGGGGGACAGGGACGAGCAGTACTTC.

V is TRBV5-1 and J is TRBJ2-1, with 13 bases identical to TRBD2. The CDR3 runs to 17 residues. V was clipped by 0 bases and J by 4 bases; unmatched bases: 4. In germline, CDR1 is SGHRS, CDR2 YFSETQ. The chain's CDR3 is CASSLAPGLAGYNEQFF. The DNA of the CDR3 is TGCGCCAGCAGCTTGGCCCCGGGACTAGCGGGGTACAATGAGCAGTTCTTC.

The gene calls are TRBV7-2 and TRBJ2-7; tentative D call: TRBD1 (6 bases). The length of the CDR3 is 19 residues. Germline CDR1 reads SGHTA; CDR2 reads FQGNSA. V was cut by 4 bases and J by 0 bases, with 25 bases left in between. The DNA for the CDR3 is TGTGCCAGCAGCTCTCTGAAAGCCGGACAGACCGCTAGCTCCTACGAGCAGTACTTC. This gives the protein CASSSLKAGQTASSYEQYF. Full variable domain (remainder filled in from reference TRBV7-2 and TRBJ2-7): GAGVSQSPSNKVTEKGKDVELRCDPISGHTALYWYRQSLGQGLEFLIYFQGNSAPDKSGLPSDRFSAERTGGSVSTLTIQRTQQEDSAVYLCASSSLKAGQTASSYEQYFGPGTRLTVT.

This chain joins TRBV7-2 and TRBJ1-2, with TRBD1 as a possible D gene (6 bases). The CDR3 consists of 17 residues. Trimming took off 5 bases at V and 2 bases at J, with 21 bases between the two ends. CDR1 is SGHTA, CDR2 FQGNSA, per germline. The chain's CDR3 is CASSVDSQGSLNYGYTF. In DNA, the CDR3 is TGTGCCAGCAGCGTCGATTCGCAGGGGAGTTTAAACTATGGCTACACCTTC.

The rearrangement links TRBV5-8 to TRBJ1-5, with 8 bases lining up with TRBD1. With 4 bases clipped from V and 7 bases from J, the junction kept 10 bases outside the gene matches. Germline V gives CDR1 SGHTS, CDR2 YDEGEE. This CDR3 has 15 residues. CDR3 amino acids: CASSLEGQEAQPQHF. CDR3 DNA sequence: TGTGCCAGCAGCCTGGAGGGACAGGAGGCCCAGCCCCAGCATTTT.

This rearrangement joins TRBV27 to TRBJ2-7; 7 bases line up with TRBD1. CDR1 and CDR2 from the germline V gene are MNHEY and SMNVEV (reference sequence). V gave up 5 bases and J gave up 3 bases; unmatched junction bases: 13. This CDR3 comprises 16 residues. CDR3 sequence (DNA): TGTGCCAGCAGTCCCTCAGTAGGGGGCCTGTACTACGAGCAGTACTTC. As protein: CASSPSVGGLYYEQYF.

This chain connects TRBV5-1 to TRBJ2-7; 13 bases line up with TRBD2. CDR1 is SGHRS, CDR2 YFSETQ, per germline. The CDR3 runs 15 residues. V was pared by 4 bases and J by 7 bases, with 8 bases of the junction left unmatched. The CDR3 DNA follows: TGCGCCAGCAGCGTAGGGACTAGCGGGGTGAATGAGCAGTACTTC. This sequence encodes CASSVGTSGVNEQYF.

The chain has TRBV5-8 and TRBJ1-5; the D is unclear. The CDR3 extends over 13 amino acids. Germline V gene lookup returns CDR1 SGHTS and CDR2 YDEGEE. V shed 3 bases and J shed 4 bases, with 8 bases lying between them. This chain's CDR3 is CASSWSRNQPQHF. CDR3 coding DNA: TGTGCCAGCAGCTGGAGCAGAAATCAGCCCCAGCATTTT.

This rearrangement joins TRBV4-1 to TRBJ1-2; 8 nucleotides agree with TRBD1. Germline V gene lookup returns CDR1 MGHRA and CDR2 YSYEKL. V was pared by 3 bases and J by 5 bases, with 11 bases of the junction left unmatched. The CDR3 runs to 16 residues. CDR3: CASSHSIGQGRYGYTF. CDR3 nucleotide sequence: TGCGCCAGCAGCCACTCCATCGGACAGGGTCGTTATGGCTACACCTTC.

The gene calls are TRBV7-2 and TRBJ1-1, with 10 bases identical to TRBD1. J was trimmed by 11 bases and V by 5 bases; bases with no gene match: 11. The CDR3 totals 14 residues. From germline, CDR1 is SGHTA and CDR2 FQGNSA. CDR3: CASSPHPTGGQAFF. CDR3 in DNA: TGTGCCAGCAGCCCTCACCCGACAGGGGGCCAGGCTTTCTTT.

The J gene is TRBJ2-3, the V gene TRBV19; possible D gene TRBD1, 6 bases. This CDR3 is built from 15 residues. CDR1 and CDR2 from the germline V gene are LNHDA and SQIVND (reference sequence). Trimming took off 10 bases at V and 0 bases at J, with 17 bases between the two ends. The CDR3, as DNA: TGTGCCACCCGGGACCCCAGGGGTAGCACAGATACGCAGTATTTT. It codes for CATRDPRGSTDTQYF.

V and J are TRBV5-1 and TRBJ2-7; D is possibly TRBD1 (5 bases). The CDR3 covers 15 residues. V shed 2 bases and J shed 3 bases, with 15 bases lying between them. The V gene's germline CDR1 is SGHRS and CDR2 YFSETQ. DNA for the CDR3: TGCGCCAGCAGCTTCATAACAGGTACTGACTACGAGCAGTACTTC. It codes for CASSFITGTDYEQYF.

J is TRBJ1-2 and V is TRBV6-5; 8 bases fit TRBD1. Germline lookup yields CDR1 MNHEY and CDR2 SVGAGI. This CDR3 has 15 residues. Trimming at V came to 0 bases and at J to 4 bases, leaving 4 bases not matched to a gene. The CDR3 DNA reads TGTGCCAGCAGTTACTCCGGACAGGGAGGCTATGGCTACACCTTC. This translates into CASSYSGQGGYGYTF.

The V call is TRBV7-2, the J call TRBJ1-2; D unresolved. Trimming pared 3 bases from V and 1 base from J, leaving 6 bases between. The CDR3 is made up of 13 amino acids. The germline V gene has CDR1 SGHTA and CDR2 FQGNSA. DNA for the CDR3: TGTGCCAGCAGCTTCGACAATAACTATGGCTACACCTTC. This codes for CASSFDNNYGYTF.

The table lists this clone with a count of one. This CDR3 is CASSPQGNNSPLHF. The DNA for the CDR3 is TGTGCCAGCAGCCCCCAGGGGAATAATTCACCCCTCCACTTT. This rearrangement joins TRBV25-1 to TRBJ1-6; possibly TRBD1 for D (6 bases). Deletions cut 6 bases from V and 5 bases from J, with 11 bases between. The CDR3 consists of 14 residues. Germline CDR1 and CDR2: MGHDK and SYGVNS. Full variable domain (outside the CDR3, taken from reference TRBV25-1 and TRBJ1-6): EADIYQTPRYLVIGTGKKITLECSQTMGHDKMYWYQQDPGMELHLIHYSYGVNSTEKGDLSSESTVSRIRTEHFPLTLESARPSHTSQYLCASSPQGNNSPLHFGNGTRLTVT.

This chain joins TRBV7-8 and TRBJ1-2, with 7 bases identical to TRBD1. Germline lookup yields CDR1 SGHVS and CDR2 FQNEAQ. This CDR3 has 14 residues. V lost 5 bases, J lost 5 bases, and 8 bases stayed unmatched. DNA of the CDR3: TGTGCCAGCAGCCCGCGGACAGGAACATATGGCTACACCTTC. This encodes CASSPRTGTYGYTF.

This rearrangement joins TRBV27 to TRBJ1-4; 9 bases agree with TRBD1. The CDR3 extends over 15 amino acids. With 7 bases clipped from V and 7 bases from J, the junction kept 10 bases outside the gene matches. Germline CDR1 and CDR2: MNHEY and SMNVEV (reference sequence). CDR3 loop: CASTGTGKGAEKLFF. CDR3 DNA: TGTGCCAGCACGGGGACAGGGAAAGGGGCTGAAAAACTGTTTTTT.

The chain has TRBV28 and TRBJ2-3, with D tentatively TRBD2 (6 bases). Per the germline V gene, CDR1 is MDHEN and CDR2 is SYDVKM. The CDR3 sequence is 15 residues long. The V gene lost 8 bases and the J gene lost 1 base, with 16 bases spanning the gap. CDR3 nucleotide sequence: TGTGCCAGCCACACCTACGGGGGAGGCACAGATACGCAGTATTTT. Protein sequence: CASHTYGGGTDTQYF.

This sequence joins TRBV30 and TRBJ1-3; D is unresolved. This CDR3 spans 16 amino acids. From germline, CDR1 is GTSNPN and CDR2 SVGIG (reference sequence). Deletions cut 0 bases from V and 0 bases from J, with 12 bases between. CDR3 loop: CAWSVRKESSGNTIYF. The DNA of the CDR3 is TGTGCCTGGAGTGTACGTAAAGAGAGCTCTGGAAACACCATATATTTT.

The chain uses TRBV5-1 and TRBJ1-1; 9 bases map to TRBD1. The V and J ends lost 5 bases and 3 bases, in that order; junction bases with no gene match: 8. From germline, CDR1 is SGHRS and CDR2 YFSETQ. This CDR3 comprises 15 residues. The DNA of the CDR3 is TGCGCCAGCAGACCTAGGACAGGGGCGGACACTGAAGCTTTCTTT. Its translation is CASRPRTGADTEAFF.